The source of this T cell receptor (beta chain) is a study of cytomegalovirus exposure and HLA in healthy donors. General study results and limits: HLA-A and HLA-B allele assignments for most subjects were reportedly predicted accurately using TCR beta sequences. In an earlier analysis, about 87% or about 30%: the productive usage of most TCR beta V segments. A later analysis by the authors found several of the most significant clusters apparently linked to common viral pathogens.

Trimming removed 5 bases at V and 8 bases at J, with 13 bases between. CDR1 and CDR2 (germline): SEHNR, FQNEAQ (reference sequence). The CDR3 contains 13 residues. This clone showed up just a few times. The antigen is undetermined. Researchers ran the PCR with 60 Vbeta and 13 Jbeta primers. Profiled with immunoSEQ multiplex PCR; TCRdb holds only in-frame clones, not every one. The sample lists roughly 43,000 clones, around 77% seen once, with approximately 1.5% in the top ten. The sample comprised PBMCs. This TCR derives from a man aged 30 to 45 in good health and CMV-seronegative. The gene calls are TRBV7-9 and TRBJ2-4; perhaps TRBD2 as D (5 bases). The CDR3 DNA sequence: TGTGCCAGCAGCCGAAAACCGAGGGACATTCAGTACTTC. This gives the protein CASSRKPRDIQYF.